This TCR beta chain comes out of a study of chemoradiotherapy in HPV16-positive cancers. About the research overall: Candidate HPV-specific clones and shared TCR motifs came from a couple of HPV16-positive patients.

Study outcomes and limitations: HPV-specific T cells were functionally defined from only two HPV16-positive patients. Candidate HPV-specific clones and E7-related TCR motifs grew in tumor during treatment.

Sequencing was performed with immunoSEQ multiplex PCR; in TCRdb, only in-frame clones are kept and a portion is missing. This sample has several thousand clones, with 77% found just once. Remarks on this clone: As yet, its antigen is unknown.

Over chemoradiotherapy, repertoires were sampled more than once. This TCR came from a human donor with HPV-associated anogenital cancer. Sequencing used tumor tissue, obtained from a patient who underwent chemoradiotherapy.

The CDR3 DNA reads as TGTGCCAGCAGCTTAGTGGGAGCGCACAATGAGCAGTTCTTC. Encoded protein: CASSLVGAHNEQFF. The gene calls are TRBV11-2 and TRBJ2-1; weak D call: TRBD2 (5 bases). Germline V gene sequence: CDR1 SGHAT, CDR2 FQNNGV. This CDR3 spans 14 amino acids. Deletions cut 1 base from V and 5 bases from J, with 9 bases between. Looking up the rest from reference TRBV11-2 and TRBJ2-1 gives the full variable domain: EAGVAQSPRYKIIEKRQSVAFWCNPISGHATLYWYQQILGQGPKLLIQFQNNGVVDDSQLPKDRFSAERLKGVDSTLKIQPAKLEDSAVYLCASSLVGAHNEQFFGPGTRLTVL.